This T cell receptor (beta chain) was sequenced for a study of naive and memory T cell subsets. After the first PCR, alpha and beta chain libraries were processed separately. Study-wide results and limits: From naive to CM, EM and EMRA, diversity decreased and Gini increased. There was no ground truth to check naive and memory subset results.

There are a few counts of this clonotype. Antigen specificity is unknown. The beta constant-region primer was an equimolar mix of two oligonucleotides covering TRBC1 and TRBC2. TCRdb used MiXCR to reprocess the UMI-ligation and nested PCR reads, holding one entry per CDR3 protein. The table includes tens of thousands of distinct CDR3 sequences, roughly 7% detected once. Germline assignment: CDR1 SGHTA and CDR2 FQGNSA. This CDR3 region has 15 residues. V was trimmed by 4 bases and J by 5 bases, leaving 14 bases between them. The chain carries TRBV7-2 and TRBJ1-4; D gene uncertain. This clonotype was sampled from a human donor in good health. Sequenced sample: central memory CD4+ T cells from blood. CDR3 bases: TGTGCCAGCAGCTCCGCCGGGAAACCAAATGAAAAACTGTTTTTT. Residues: CASSSAGKPNEKLFF.